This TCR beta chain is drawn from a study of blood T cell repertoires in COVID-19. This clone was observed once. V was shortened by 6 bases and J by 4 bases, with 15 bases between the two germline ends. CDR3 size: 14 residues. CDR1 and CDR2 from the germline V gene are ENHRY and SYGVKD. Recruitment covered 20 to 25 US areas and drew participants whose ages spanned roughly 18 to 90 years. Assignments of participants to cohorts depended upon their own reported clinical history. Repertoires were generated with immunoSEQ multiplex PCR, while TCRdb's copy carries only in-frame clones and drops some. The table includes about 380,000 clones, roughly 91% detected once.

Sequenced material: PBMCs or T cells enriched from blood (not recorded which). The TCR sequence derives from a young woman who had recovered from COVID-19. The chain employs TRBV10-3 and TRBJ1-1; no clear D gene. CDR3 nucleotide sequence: TGTGCCATCAGCCAGGCCCTGGAGGCCACTGAAGCTTTCTTT. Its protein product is CAISQALEATEAFF.